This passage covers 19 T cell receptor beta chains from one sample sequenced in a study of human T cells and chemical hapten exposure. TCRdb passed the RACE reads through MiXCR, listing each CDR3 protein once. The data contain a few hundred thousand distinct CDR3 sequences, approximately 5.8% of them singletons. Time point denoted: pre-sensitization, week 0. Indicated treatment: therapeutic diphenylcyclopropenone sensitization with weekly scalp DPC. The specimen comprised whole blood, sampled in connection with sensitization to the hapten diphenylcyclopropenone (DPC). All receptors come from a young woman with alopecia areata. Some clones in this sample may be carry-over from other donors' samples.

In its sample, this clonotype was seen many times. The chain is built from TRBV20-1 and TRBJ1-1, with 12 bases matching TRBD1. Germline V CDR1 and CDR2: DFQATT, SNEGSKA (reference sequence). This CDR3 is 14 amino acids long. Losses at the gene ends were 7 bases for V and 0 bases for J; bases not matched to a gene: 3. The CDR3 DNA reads TGCAGTGTCGGGACAGGGGGCGTGAACACTGAAGCTTTCTTT. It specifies CSVGTGGVNTEAFF.

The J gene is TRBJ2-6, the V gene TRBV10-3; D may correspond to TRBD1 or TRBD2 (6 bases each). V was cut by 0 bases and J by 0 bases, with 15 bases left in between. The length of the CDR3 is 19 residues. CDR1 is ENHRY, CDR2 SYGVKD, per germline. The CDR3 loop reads CAISESGRGRGSGANVLTF. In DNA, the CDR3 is TGTGCCATCAGTGAGTCAGGTCGGGGGCGAGGCTCTGGGGCCAACGTCCTGACTTTC.

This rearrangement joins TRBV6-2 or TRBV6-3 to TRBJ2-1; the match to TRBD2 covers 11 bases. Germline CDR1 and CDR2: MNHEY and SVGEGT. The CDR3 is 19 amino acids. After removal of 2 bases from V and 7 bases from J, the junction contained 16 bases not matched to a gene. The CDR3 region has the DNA TGTGCCAGCAGTTACAACCCAACTAGCGGGGGTGTCAAGAGGAATGAGCAGTTCTTC. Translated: CASSYNPTSGGVKRNEQFF.

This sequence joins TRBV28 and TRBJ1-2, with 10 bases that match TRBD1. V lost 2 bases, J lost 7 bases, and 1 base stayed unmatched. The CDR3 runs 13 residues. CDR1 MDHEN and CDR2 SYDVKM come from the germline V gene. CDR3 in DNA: TGTGCCAGCAGTTTAGGACAGGGGGTTGGCTACACCTTC. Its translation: CASSLGQGVGYTF.

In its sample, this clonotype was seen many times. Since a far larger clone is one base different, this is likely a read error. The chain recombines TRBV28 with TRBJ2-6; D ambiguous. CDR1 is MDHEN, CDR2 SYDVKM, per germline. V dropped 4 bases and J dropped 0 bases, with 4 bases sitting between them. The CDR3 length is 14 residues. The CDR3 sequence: CASSYTSGANVLTF. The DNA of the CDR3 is TGTGCCAGCAGTTACACCTCTGGGGCCAACGTCCTGACTTTC. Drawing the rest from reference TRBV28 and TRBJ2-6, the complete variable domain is DVKVTQSSRYLVKRTGEKVFLECVQDMDHENMFWYRQDPGLGLRLIYFSYDVKMKEKGDIPEGYSVSREKKERFSLILESASTNQTSMYLCASSYTSGANVLTFGAGSRLTVL.

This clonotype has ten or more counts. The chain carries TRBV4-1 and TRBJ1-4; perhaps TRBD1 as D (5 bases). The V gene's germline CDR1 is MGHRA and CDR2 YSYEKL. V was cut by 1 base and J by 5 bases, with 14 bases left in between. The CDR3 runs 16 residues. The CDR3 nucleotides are TGCGCCAGCAGCCAAGTTGTTGGCAGGGAGAATGAAAAACTGTTTTTT. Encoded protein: CASSQVVGRENEKLFF.

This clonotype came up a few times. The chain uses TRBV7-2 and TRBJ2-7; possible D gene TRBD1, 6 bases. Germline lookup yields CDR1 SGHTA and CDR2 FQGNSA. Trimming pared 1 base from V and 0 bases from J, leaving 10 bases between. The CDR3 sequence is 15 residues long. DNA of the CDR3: TGTGCCAGCAGCTTAGTAGGGGGTAGCTCCTACGAGCAGTACTTC. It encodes CASSLVGGSSYEQYF.

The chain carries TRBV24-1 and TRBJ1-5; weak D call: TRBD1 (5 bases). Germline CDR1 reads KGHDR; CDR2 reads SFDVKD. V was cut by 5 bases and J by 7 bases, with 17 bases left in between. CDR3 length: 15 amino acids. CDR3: CATSGAGTIGQPQHF. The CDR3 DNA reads TGTGCCACCAGTGGGGCAGGGACCATCGGGCAGCCCCAGCATTTT.

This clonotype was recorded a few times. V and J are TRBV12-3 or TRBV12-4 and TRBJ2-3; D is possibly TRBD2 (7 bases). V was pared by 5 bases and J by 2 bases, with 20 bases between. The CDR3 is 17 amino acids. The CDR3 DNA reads TGTGCCAGCAGTCCATGGGAGGGGGGACCGACCACAGATACGCAGTATTTT. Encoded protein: CASSPWEGGPTTDTQYF.

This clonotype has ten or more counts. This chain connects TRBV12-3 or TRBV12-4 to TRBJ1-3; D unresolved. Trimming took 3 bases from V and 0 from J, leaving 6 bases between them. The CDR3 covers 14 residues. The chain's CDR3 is CASSFSNSGNTIYF. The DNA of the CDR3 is TGTGCCAGCAGTTTCTCCAACTCTGGAAACACCATATATTTT.

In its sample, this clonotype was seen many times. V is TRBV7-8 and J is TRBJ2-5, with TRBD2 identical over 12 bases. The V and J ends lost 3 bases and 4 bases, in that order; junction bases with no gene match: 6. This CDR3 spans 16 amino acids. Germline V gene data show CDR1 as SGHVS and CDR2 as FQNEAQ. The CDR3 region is CASSFRTSGDRETQYF. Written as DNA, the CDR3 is TGTGCCAGCAGCTTTAGGACTAGCGGGGATAGAGAGACCCAGTACTTC.

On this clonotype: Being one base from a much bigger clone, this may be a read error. The CDR3, as DNA: TGTGTCAGCAGTTTAAGGAGGTACACTGAAGCTTTCTTT. Translation gives CVSSLRRYTEAFF. The V gene is TRBV28, the J gene TRBJ1-1; D gene ambiguous. Germline V gene lookup returns CDR1 MDHEN and CDR2 SYDVKM. This CDR3 is 13 amino acids long.

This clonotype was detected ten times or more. The CDR3 here is CASKGRREQYF. In DNA form, the CDR3 reads TGTGCCAGCAAAGGCCGACGGGAGCAGTACTTC. The chain carries TRBV6-2 or TRBV6-3 and TRBJ2-7; D uncertain. Trimming took 7 bases from V and 7 from J, leaving 11 bases between them. The CDR3 has 11 amino acids. CDR1 and CDR2 (germline): MNHEY, SVGEGT.

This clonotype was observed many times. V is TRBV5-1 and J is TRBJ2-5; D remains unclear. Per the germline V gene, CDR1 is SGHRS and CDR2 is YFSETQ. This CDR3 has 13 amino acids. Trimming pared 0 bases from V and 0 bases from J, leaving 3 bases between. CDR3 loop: CASSLDDQETQYF. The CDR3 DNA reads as TGCGCCAGCAGCTTGGACGACCAAGAGACCCAGTACTTC.

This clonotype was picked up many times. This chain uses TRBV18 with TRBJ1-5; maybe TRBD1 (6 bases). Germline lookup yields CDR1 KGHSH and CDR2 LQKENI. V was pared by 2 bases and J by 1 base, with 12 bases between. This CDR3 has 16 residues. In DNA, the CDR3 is TGTGCCAGCTCACCATGGACAGTGGACAGCAATCAGCCCCAGCATTTT. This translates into CASSPWTVDSNQPQHF.

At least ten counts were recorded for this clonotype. The CDR3 coding sequence is TGTGCCAGCAGTCGGGCAGGGGGGACGGTCACAGATACGCAGTATTTT. This gives the protein CASSRAGGTVTDTQYF. The J gene is TRBJ2-3, the V gene TRBV7-8; D possibly corresponds to TRBD1 (7 bases). CDR1 is SGHVS and CDR2 is FQNEAQ in the germline V gene. CDR3 length: 16 amino acids. Trimming pared 6 bases from V and 2 bases from J, leaving 18 bases between.

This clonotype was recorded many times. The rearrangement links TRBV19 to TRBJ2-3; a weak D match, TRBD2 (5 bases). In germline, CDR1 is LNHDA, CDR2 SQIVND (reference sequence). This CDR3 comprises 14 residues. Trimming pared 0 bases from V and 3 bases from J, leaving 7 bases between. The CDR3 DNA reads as TGTGCCAGTAGTATAGAGGGGAGAACAGATACGCAGTATTTT. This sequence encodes CASSIEGRTDTQYF.

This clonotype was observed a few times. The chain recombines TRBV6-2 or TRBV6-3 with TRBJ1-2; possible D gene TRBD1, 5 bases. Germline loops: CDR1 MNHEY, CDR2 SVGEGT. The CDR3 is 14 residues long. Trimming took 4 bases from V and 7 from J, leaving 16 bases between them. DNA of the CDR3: TGTGCCAGCAGTTCACGTGCTGCGCAGGGTGGCTACACCTTC. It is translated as CASSSRAAQGGYTF.

In DNA, the CDR3 is TGCGCCAGCCAAAGGTTTGCGGGGGACAGCTCTGGGGCCAACGTCCTGACTTTC. This sequence encodes CASQRFAGDSSGANVLTF. This rearrangement joins TRBV5-1 to TRBJ2-6, with D perhaps given as TRBD1 or TRBD2 (7 bases each). The germline V gene has CDR1 SGHRS and CDR2 YFSETQ. The V gene lost 7 bases and the J gene lost 0 bases, with 20 bases spanning the gap. The CDR3 loop spans 18 amino acids.